This TCR beta chain was retrieved from a study of tumor-infiltrating T cells and Merkel cell polyomavirus (dated by TCRdb to 2016 to 2017). Looking at the study overall: In Merkel cell carcinoma patients, the study examined CD8+ T cells specific for the Merkel cell polyomavirus KLL epitope. Patients came in at different disease stages and had a median follow-up of about 3 years, ranging from roughly 1.1 to 6.0 years. Patients received varied, non-standardized therapies including chemotherapy, radiation and immunotherapies. TRB sequencing was performed on KLL-tetramer-sorted cells from blood or tumor-infiltrating lymphocytes in about 15 samples, as well as on eleven to twelve matched whole-tumor samples. The majority of whole-tumor samples consisted of approximately 23-micron curls cut from formalin-fixed, paraffin-embedded tissue blocks. Across the study, one tumor sample was obtained as a frozen nodal tumor digest and one as a flash-frozen core biopsy of a metastasis. Study-level results and caveats: The study examined just one viral epitope, so T cells targeting other Merkel cell polyomavirus epitopes were not captured. One limitation of the study is the small sample size (n of about 12 patients). KLL-specific TRB repertoires were found to be diverse and largely private, with only one public clonotype, shared by two patients, identified among around 420 unique sequences. A significant MCC-specific survival advantage (P = 0.0051) was associated with tumors having more unique KLL-specific clonotypes (5-108 vs 0-3). Significantly improved MCC-specific survival was associated with a higher intratumoral fraction of KLL-specific T cells (about 1.7-18% versus roughly 0-0.14%).

By immunohistochemistry, the tumors of all patients showed robust positive staining for Merkel cell polyomavirus Large T antigen. The study included roughly twelve Merkel cell carcinoma patients whose blood and/or cultured TIL contained robust KLL-tetramer+ populations exceeding 0.04% of CD8+ T cells. All patients were Caucasian, with a median age of approximately 65 years and a range of about 45 to 80 years. Lymph node tumors were analyzed for patients with unknown primaries who presented with nodal disease, or when insufficient primary tissue was available. The library was built by means of the immunoSEQ multiplex PCR assay. Genomic DNA extraction, TRB sequencing and normalization were performed by Adaptive Biotechnologies (Seattle, WA). The paper's data handling went like this. To compute clonality, the Shannon entropy of productive TRB sequences was normalized by log2 of unique productive sequences and then subtracted from one. KLL-specific clonotypes in tumors were found by matching TCRbeta CDR3 amino acid sequences to the sequences from the tetramer-sorted sample of each patient. TCRdb retrieved this table from immuneACCESS and kept in-frame rearrangements only. Not all clones are present; in checked studies, unresolved V genes account for under half, and no reason is known for the remainder. The V and J calls and the clone size are those of that table, but D and trimming were determined from the DNA. Present in this sample are about 25,000 clones, roughly 87% of which were seen just once. Of the sample, more than 2.5% is held by the ten largest clones.

Of note for this clone: Its antigen is currently not known. Base-call qualities are not available, and no considerably larger clone is one nucleotide away.

There are 13 amino acids in the CDR3, from cysteine to phenylalanine inclusive. The kept DNA is CDR3 alone, 39 bases in frame from the first base. CDR1 is given as SNHLY and CDR2 as FYNNEI, both from the germline V gene. V has 3 bases trimmed and J has 5 bases trimmed; junction bases matching no gene number 2. This TCR came from a man in his forties or fifties with Merkel cell carcinoma. The sequenced sample was lymph node tissue. This receptor chain uses TRBV2 and TRBJ1-1; 8 junctional bases match TRBD1. The CDR3 region has the sequence CASSDRGRTEAFF. The DNA sequence is given as TGTGCCAGCAGTGACAGGGGGCGTACTGAAGCTTTCTTT.